This T cell receptor beta chain was documented in a study of T cell responses to AZD1222 COVID-19 vaccine. A word on this clone: Its target is unknown.

Findings of the study overall: The study reported that nearly half of spike-specific TCRs target unmutated variant regions. Spike-specific TCR breadth and depth rose after two AZD1222 doses.

Clones were sequenced by immunoSEQ multiplex PCR, and TCRdb holds only the in-frame ones, with some missing. This table holds roughly 150,000 clones, 88% found once. The germline CDR1 and CDR2 sequences are MDHEN and SYDVKM. V was trimmed by 3 bases and J by 7 bases, leaving 15 bases between them. This CDR3 has 15 residues. Sequenced here: peripheral blood, sampled 28 days after the second AZD1222 dose. The chain uses TRBV28 and TRBJ1-4, with D maybe TRBD1 (6 bases). This TCR derives from an adult who received the AZD1222 COVID-19 vaccine. In nucleotides, the CDR3 is TGTGCCAGCAGTTTCAGTTCAGGGGCCGCTGAAAAACTGTTTTTT. Translation: CASSFSSGAAEKLFF.